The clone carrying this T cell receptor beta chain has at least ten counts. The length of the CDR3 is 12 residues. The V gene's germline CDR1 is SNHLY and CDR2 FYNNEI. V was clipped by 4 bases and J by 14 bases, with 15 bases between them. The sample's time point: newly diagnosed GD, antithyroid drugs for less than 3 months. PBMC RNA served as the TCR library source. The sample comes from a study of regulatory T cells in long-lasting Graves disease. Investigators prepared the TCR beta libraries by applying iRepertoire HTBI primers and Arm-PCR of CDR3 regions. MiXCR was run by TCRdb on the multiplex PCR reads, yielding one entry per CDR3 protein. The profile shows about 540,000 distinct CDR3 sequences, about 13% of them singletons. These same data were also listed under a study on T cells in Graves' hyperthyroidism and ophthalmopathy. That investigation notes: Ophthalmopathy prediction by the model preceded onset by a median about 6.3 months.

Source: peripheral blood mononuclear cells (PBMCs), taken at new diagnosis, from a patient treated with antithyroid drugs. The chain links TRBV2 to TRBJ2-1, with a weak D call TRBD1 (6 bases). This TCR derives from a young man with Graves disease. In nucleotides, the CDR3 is TGTGCCAGCAGTGGTATGACAGGTTCCAAGTTCTTC. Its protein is CASSGMTGSKFF.